The next 19 T cell receptor beta chains were all read from a single sample in a study of blood T cells in healthy people across ages. It was with a sample-barcoded 5' primer and a J-beta primer mix that a second PCR of roughly 7 to 11 cycles was run. TCRdb re-analysed the 5' RACE reads in MiXCR, keeping a single row per CDR3 protein. This table holds hundreds of thousands of distinct CDR3 sequences, more than 25% found once. This same sample was also part of a study on T cells of mothers and their children.

Sequencing was done on a sample of blood. The receptors derive from a boy under 18 in good health.

The V call is TRBV20-1, the J call TRBJ2-1; D gene uncertain. The CDR3 is made up of 16 amino acids. The germline CDR1 and CDR2 sequences are DFQATT and SNEGSKA (reference sequence). V gave up 4 bases and J gave up 0 bases, with 16 bases separating them. The CDR3 nucleotides are TGCAGTGCTAATTGGGATCGGCTGAGCTCCTACAATGAGCAGTTCTTC. Its protein is CSANWDRLSSYNEQFF.

This chain uses TRBV4-2 with TRBJ1-2; tentative D call: TRBD1 (5 bases). CDR1 LGHNA and CDR2 YNFKEQ come from the germline V gene. V was pared by 1 base and J by 3 bases, with 6 bases between. The CDR3 is 13 amino acids. DNA of the CDR3: TGTGCCAGCAGCCAAGGGACATACTATGGCTACACCTTC. This encodes CASSQGTYYGYTF.

In this sample, this clonotype turned up many times. The V gene is TRBV6-5, the J gene TRBJ1-5; no reliable D call. The V end was cut by 4 bases, the J end by 0 bases, with 4 bases between. Germline CDR1 MNHEY, CDR2 SVGAGI. The CDR3 length is 13 residues. In nucleotides, the CDR3 is TGTGCCAGCAGTTCATATAGCAATCAGCCCCAGCATTTT. This codes for CASSSYSNQPQHF.

This clonotype has more than one count but fewer than ten. The chain recombines TRBV20-1 with TRBJ2-1; a possible D gene is TRBD2 (6 bases). Germline lookup yields CDR1 DFQATT and CDR2 SNEGSKA (reference sequence). The CDR3 has 15 residues. Trimming cost V 7 bases and J 0 bases, with 16 bases left between them. CDR3 nucleotide sequence: TGCAGTGGCAAAGTGGGAGGAGACTCCTACAATGAGCAGTTCTTC. This gives the protein CSGKVGGDSYNEQFF.

This clonotype showed up just a few times. The chain uses TRBV28 and TRBJ2-4; D not resolved. This CDR3 region has 16 residues. Germline CDR1 and CDR2: MDHEN and SYDVKM. V shed 4 bases and J shed 1 base, with 14 bases lying between them. CDR3 amino acids: CASSSATLRAKNIQYF. CDR3 coding DNA: TGTGCCAGCAGTTCAGCGACCCTACGGGCCAAAAACATTCAGTACTTC.

This clonotype was seen a handful of times. The chain is built from TRBV4-2 and TRBJ2-1; D assignment may be TRBD1 or TRBD2 (6 bases each). The CDR3 is made up of 15 amino acids. Per the germline V gene, CDR1 is LGHNA and CDR2 is YNFKEQ. The germline V and J ends were trimmed by 3 bases and 7 bases, with 16 bases remaining between them. The CDR3 nucleotides read TGTGCCAGCAGCCAGGAGGGGGGCTTAGGTAATGAGCAGTTCTTC. Protein: CASSQEGGLGNEQFF.

This clonotype was detected only a few times. V usage is TRBV29-1 and J usage is TRBJ2-3; D uncertain. The CDR3 length is 13 residues. Trimming cost V 4 bases and J 0 bases, with 8 bases left between them. CDR1 is SQVTM and CDR2 is ANQGSEA in the germline V gene. The CDR3 sequence: CSVVGFSTDTQYF. The CDR3 bases are TGCAGCGTTGTGGGCTTTAGCACAGATACGCAGTATTTT.

A few counts support this clonotype. V usage is TRBV4-1 and J usage is TRBJ2-5; possible D gene TRBD1, 5 bases. The end of the DNA is better explained by TRBJ2-7, so the J call may be wrong. The CDR3 sequence is 15 residues long. Germline CDR1 reads MGHRA; CDR2 reads YSYEKL. The CDR3 protein is CASSQEGWGIYEQYF. The CDR3 coding sequence is TGCGCCAGCAGCCAAGAAGGTTGGGGCATCTACGAGCAGTACTTC.

The chain has TRBV6-5 and TRBJ2-3, with TRBD2 matching over 7 bases. After removal of 5 bases from V and 3 bases from J, the junction contained 8 bases not matched to a gene. In germline, CDR1 is MNHEY, CDR2 SVGAGI. The CDR3 extends over 15 amino acids. The CDR3 is CASSPPGLPTDTQYF. CDR3 DNA sequence: TGTGCCAGCAGTCCGCCGGGACTACCAACAGATACGCAGTATTTT.

About this clonotype: Germline is not matched at one junction end, which may reflect a read error. The gene calls are TRBV7-7 and TRBJ1-2, with TRBD1 as a possible D gene (5 bases). The CDR3 runs to 13 residues. The germline CDR1 and CDR2 sequences are SSHAT and FNYEAQ (reference sequence). CDR3 sequence: CASSRGRSYGYTF. CDR3 DNA: TGTGCTAGCAGCCGGGGCCGTTCCTATGGCTACACCTTC.

This clonotype was seen more than once but under ten times. The chain is built from TRBV6-1 and TRBJ2-2; 8 positions match TRBD1. The CDR3 consists of 15 residues. J gave up 7 bases and V 4 bases, and 8 bases lay outside the gene matches. Germline V gene lookup returns CDR1 MNHNS and CDR2 SASEGT. Written as DNA, the CDR3 is TGTGCCAGCAGTGCAATCCGACAGGGGATCGGGGAGCTGTTTTTT. Translated: CASSAIRQGIGELFF.

CDR3 sequence (DNA): TGTGCCATCAGTGAGCCGGGTCTCAAGGAGGAGACCCAGTACTTC. Its translation: CAISEPGLKEETQYF. The chain carries TRBV10-3 and TRBJ2-5; D is unresolved. CDR1 and CDR2 (germline): ENHRY, SYGVKD. V lost 2 bases, J lost 5 bases, and 15 bases lay in between. The CDR3 has 15 residues.

This chain connects TRBV12-3 or TRBV12-4 to TRBJ2-7; 8 bases map to TRBD2. The CDR3 length is 14 residues. Trimming at V came to 3 bases and at J to 7 bases, leaving 8 bases not matched to a gene. CDR3 region: CASSLGLGRYEQYF. In nucleotides, the CDR3 is TGTGCCAGCAGTTTGGGACTAGGAAGGTATGAGCAGTACTTC.

This rearrangement joins TRBV6-1 to TRBJ2-5, with D unresolved. The V end was cut by 7 bases, the J end by 3 bases, with 6 bases between. Germline CDR1 is MNHNS and CDR2 is SASEGT. The CDR3 totals 11 residues. CDR3 region: CASNLEETQYF. The CDR3 DNA reads TGTGCCAGCAACCTCGAAGAGACCCAGTACTTC.

The gene calls are TRBV29-1 and TRBJ1-2, with D possibly being TRBD1 (5 bases). V shed 4 bases and J shed 6 bases, with 9 bases lying between them. This CDR3 has 11 amino acids. CDR1 is SQVTM, CDR2 ANQGSEA, per germline. The CDR3 protein is CSVGDSDGYTF. CDR3 sequence (DNA): TGCAGCGTTGGTGACAGTGATGGCTACACCTTC.

The genes are TRBV4-1 and TRBJ1-1; D perhaps matches TRBD1 (5 bases). Per the germline V gene, CDR1 is MGHRA and CDR2 is YSYEKL. Trimming pared 0 bases from V and 3 bases from J, leaving 11 bases between. This CDR3 contains 15 residues. Here the CDR3 DNA reads TGCGCCAGCAGCCAAGATCTTTGGGACTACACTGAAGCTTTCTTT. It codes for CASSQDLWDYTEAFF.

This clonotype showed up just a few times. This chain links TRBV3-1 with TRBJ2-5; TRBD1 matches at 8 bases. The DNA matches TRBJ2-1 better at its end, which makes the J call doubtful. The CDR3 has 14 residues. Germline V gene lookup returns CDR1 LGHDT and CDR2 YNNKEL (reference sequence). The CDR3 reads CASGRQGYRGGQFF. The CDR3 nucleotides read TGTGCCAGCGGACGACAGGGGTACAGGGGTGGGCAGTTCTTC.

The chain couples TRBV27 to TRBJ2-3; 13 bases are a match to TRBD2. Unmatched junction bases numbered 6, after V lost 5 bases and J lost 4 bases. Per germline, CDR1 MNHEY and CDR2 SMNVEV (reference sequence). The CDR3 spans 16 residues. The CDR3 DNA reads as TGTGCCAGCAGTCCCACTAGCGGGGGGGCAGCAGATACGCAGTATTTT. This gives the protein CASSPTSGGAADTQYF.

Points on this clonotype: At one end the junction does not follow the germline gene, possibly because of a read error. V usage is TRBV2 and J usage is TRBJ2-5; D remains unclear. CDR1 SNHLY and CDR2 FYNNEI come from the germline V gene. The CDR3 contains 13 residues. In nucleotides, the CDR3 is TGTGCCAGCAGCATAGCAGACCAAGAGACCCAGTGCTTC. Its protein is CASSIADQETQCF.